Listed here are 3 T cell receptor beta chains from one sample, sequenced in a study of blood T cell repertoires in COVID-19. Assay used: immunoSEQ multiplex PCR; TCRdb lists only in-frame clones, some missing. Of 310,000 or so clones in the sample, roughly nine tenths were seen once. Material for sequencing was peripheral blood. The receptors were sampled from a woman aged 50 to 60 who had recovered from COVID-19.

This chain uses TRBV28 with TRBJ2-7, with TRBD2 matching 8 bases. J gave up 0 bases and V 9 bases, and 7 bases lay outside the gene matches. The germline gives CDR1 MDHEN, CDR2 SYDVKM. The CDR3 loop spans 14 amino acids. The CDR3 nucleotides are TGTGCCAGTGCCCCGGGGGGGAGCTCCTACGAGCAGTACTTC. This translates into CASAPGGSSYEQYF.

V gene TRBV7-9 combines with J gene TRBJ1-2; maybe TRBD1 (5 bases). V shed 4 bases and J shed 6 bases, with 12 bases lying between them. The CDR3 has 13 residues. CDR1 is SEHNR, CDR2 FQNEAQ, per germline (reference sequence). The CDR3 bases are TGTGCCAGCAGCTCCGACAGATTGAATGGCTACACCTTC. Translation gives CASSSDRLNGYTF. Complete variable domain (other parts from reference TRBV7-9 and TRBJ1-2): DTGVSQNPRHKITKRGQNVTFRCDPISEHNRLYWYRQTLGQGPEFLTYFQNEAQLEKSRLLSDRFSAERPKGSFSTLEIQRTEQGDSAMYLCASSSDRLNGYTFGSGTRLTVV.

This chain connects TRBV7-2 to TRBJ2-5, with D unclear. The ends were cut back, 4 bases at V and 3 bases at J, with 15 bases in the middle. The germline V gene has CDR1 SGHTA and CDR2 FQGNSA. The CDR3 loop spans 15 amino acids. Written as DNA, the CDR3 is TGTGCCAGCAGCTCCCTACTACGAGCAAAAGAGACCCAGTACTTC. Amino acids: CASSSLLRAKETQYF.